This record covers a single T cell receptor (beta chain). What it recognizes is unknown. All donors participated as healthy donors of bone marrow. Per germline, CDR1 SGHVS and CDR2 FQNEAQ. The CDR3 is made up of 14 amino acids. V lost 2 bases and J 3 bases, leaving 8 bases between the germline ends. This sample is part of a study of cytomegalovirus exposure and HLA in healthy donors. Study findings and constraints: TRBV6-2, TRBV6-3 and some other V segments were excluded as indistinguishable.

The PCR made use of 60 Vbeta and 13 Jbeta primers. The repertoire was sequenced with immunoSEQ multiplex PCR; TCRdb's copy has only in-frame clones and lacks some. The table records 150,000 to 200,000 clones, around four fifths of them present only once. This receptor was taken from a middle-aged woman in good health and CMV-seronegative. Input material: PBMCs. The chain has TRBV7-8 and TRBJ2-4; no clear D gene. CDR3 amino acids: CASSLMNGKNIQYF. In nucleotides, the CDR3 is TGTGCCAGCAGCTTAATGAACGGCAAAAACATTCAGTACTTC.